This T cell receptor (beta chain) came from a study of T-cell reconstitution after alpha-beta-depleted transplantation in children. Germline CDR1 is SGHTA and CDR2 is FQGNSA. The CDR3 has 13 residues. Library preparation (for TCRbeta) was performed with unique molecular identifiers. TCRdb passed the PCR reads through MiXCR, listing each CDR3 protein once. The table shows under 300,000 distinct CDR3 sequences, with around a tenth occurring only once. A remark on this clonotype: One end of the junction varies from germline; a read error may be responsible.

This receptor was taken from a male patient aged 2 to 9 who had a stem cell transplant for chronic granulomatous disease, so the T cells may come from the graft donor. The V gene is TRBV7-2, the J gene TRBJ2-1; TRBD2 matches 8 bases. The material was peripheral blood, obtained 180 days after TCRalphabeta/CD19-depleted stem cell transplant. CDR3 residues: CASSPGLAGERFF. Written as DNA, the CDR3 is TGTGCCAGCAGCCCCGGACTAGCCGGTGAGCGGTTCTTC.